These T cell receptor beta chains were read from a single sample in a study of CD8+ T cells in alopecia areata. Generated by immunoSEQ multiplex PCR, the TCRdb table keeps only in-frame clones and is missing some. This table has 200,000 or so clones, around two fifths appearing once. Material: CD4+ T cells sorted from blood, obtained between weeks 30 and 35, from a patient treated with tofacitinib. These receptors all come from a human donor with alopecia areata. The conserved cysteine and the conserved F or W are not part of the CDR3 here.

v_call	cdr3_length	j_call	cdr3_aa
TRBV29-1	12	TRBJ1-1	SVEFGQQNTEAF
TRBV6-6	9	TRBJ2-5	ASGIGETQY
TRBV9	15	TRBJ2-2	ASSPARGTAITGELF
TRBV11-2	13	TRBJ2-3	ASSLGGQVTDTQY
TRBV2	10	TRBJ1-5	ASSLESQPQH
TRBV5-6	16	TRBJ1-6	ASSLVSGFSSYNSPLH
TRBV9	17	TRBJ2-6	ASSAGLGQTSSGANVLT
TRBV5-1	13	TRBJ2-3	ASSTGHPRTDTQY
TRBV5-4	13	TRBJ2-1	ASSSTSGNNNEQF
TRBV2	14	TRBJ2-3	ASRGGTFRGTDTQY
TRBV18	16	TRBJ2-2	ASSPLDVATGNTGELF
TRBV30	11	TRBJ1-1	AWSVQGRAEAF
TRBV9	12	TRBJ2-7	ASSVEGRGYEQY
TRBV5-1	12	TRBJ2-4	ASSLGMAKNIQY
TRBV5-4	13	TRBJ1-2	ASSPPVTGGNGYT
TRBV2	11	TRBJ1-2	ASTRGPSYGYT
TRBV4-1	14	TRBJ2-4	ASSEGHLKSKNIQY
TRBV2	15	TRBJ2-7	ASSEALGSGPTYEQY
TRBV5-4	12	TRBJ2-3	ASRPGGNGGTQY
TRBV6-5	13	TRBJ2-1	ASGSTGTGSDEQF
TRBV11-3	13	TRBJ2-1	ASSFGGSSYNEQF
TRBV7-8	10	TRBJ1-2	ASRGAANGYT
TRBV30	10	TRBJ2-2	AWRSNTGELF
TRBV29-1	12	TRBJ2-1	SVELAGSGNEQF
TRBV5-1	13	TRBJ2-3	ASSLVIGRADTQY
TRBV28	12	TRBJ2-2	ASWRGGGTGELF
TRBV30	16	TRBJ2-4	AWSVGVGGPVAKNIQY
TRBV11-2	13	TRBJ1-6	ASSTLRGANSPLH
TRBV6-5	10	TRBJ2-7	ASSTGQREQY
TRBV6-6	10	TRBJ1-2	ASGGQNYGYT
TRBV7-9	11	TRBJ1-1	ASSLEMNTEAF
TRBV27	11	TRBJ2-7	ASSLMAGYEQY
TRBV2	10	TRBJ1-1	ASSGGTNQAF
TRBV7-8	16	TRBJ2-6	ASSSPGQGRAGANVLT
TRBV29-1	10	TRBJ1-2	SATKRRGGYT
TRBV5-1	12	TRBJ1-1	ASSLGGARAEAF
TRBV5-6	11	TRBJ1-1	ASSSTGGTEAF
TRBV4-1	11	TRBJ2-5	ASSQLEQETQY
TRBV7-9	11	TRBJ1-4	ASSLARDEKLF
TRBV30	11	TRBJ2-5	AWSGGTEETQY